Here is one T cell receptor beta chain with its context. Antigen specificity is unknown. This sample was taken from a study of PD-1 blockade in mismatch repair-deficient tumors. Study at large: Patients had about a dozen mismatch repair-deficient cancer types, all previously treated and progressing. Study findings and constraints: After pembrolizumab, tumor-resident clones rose rapidly, then generally contracted before radiologic responses. About 4.5% of the roughly 150 peptide-expanded blood TCRs were also found in tumor.

Using immunoSEQ multiplex PCR, the repertoire was profiled, and TCRdb retains in-frame clones only, with some absent. Here the sample spans roughly 13,000 clones, around 83% being singletons. The time point: 10-day in vitro stimulation with candidate neoantigen peptide 6. A roughly ten-day in vitro culture was run per each of 7 or 8 reactive peptides. The CDR3 is 17 amino acids. CDR1 is SGHRS and CDR2 is YFSETQ in the germline V gene. The J segment lost 7 bases and the V segment lost 0 bases, leaving 9 bases of the junction unmatched. Specimen: cells cultured in vitro, collected from a patient treated with pembrolizumab. The sequence derives from an adult with mismatch repair-deficient cancer. The V gene is TRBV5-1, the J gene TRBJ1-6; 8 positions match TRBD1. CDR3 nucleotides: TGCGCCAGCAGCTTGGTTCAGGACAGGGTAAAAAATTCACCCCTCCACTTT. It codes for CASSLVQDRVKNSPLHF.